This entry describes one T cell receptor (beta chain). A single base separates this from a much larger clone, so it may be a read error. One entry per CDR3 protein, called by TCRdb with MiXCR from the 5' RACE reads. Of a few hundred thousand distinct CDR3 sequences listed, around 4.1% are singletons. The sample comes from a study of T cells after yellow fever vaccination. Looked up from germline, CDR1 is SGHTA and CDR2 is FQGNSA. This CDR3 contains 12 residues. The rearrangement links TRBV7-2 to TRBJ1-4; tentatively, D is TRBD1 (5 bases). Specimen: PBMCs, collected 5 days after the yellow fever booster vaccination. This TCR was recovered from a young man who received the YFV17D yellow fever vaccine. The CDR3 DNA is TGTGCGGCAGGGCCAGCTAATGTAAAACTGTTTTTT. Translating gives CAAGPANVKLFF.